Sequencing of this T cell receptor (beta chain) was carried out in a study of blood T cell repertoires in COVID-19. Per germline, CDR1 WSHSY and CDR2 SAAADI. The CDR3 runs 14 residues. Trimming removed 6 bases at V and 2 bases at J, with 11 bases between. A few counts support this clone. Profiling relied on immunoSEQ multiplex PCR, and the TCRdb table lists in-frame clones only, not all of them. In the table there are more than 110,000 clones, around 86% of which are singletons. This TCR came from a man over 45 who had recovered from COVID-19. The rearrangement uses TRBV10-2 and TRBJ2-1, with D tentatively TRBD2 (7 bases). Sequencing was done on a sample of PBMCs or T cells enriched from blood (not recorded which). The CDR3 region has the DNA TGCGCCAGCAGGTGGCGGGGGCCCTACAATGAGCAGTTCTTC. Its translation: CASRWRGPYNEQFF.